The clone carrying this T cell receptor beta chain was seen ten or more times. The data derive from a study of regulatory T cells in long-lasting Graves disease. J gave up 4 bases and V 8 bases, and 10 bases lay outside the gene matches. This CDR3 contains 15 residues. The V gene's germline CDR1 is SGHVS and CDR2 FQNEAQ. With iRepertoire HTBI primers and Arm-PCR of CDR3 regions, TCR beta libraries were built. TCRdb redid the calling of the multiplex PCR reads with MiXCR, one entry per CDR3 protein. Of 530,000 or so distinct CDR3 sequences in the sample, roughly 14% were seen once. The time point here: newly diagnosed GD, antithyroid drugs for less than 3 months. RNA from PBMCs was the source of the TCR library. This sample was also put to use in a study of T cells in Graves' hyperthyroidism and ophthalmopathy.

The chain joins TRBV7-8 to TRBJ2-1; TRBD2 agrees at 8 bases. The sequence was obtained from a man aged 25-45 years with Graves disease. The source was peripheral blood mononuclear cells (PBMCs), collected at new diagnosis, from a patient treated with antithyroid drugs. CDR3 loop: CASASGHDPYNEQFF. CDR3 DNA: TGTGCCAGCGCTAGCGGGCATGACCCGTACAATGAGCAGTTCTTC.